A selection of T cell receptor beta chains follows, all from one sample in a study of cytomegalovirus exposure and HLA in healthy donors. Libraries were prepared by immunoSEQ multiplex PCR; TCRdb keeps only in-frame clonotypes and omits some of them. The table includes around 67,000 clones, roughly four fifths detected once. Sequences were obtained from PBMCs. These receptors came from a woman aged 25 to 39 in good health and CMV-seropositive. CDR3s include the opening cysteine and the closing phenylalanine or tryptophan. A D gene is named only where the DNA matches it firmly. Some rows have no size entry. The others give once, few or many, or a class for an expanded clone.

j_call	d_call	clone_size	v_call	cdr3_nt	cdr3_aa
TRBJ1-4	NA	few	TRBV28	TGTGCCAGCAGTTTAAGGCCTCGGGTCCAAAAACTGTTTTTT	CASSLRPRVQKLFF
TRBJ2-1	TRBD2	few	TRBV9	TGTGCCAGCAGCGTAGAGGTGGGAGGGCGAGTCAATGAGCAGTTCTTC	CASSVEVGGRVNEQFF
TRBJ1-2	NA	NA	TRBV29-1	TGCAGCGTTGATGGTTCCGGCTATGGCTACACCTTC	CSVDGSGYGYTF
TRBJ1-5	NA	once	TRBV30	TGTGCCTGGAGTTTGGCGGATAGCAATCAGCCCCAGCATTTT	CAWSLADSNQPQHF
TRBJ2-7	TRBD1	NA	TRBV25-1	TGTGCCAGCAGTGACTCTGGACAGGGGGCCTACGAGCAGTACTTC	CASSDSGQGAYEQYF
TRBJ1-1	NA	NA	TRBV5-1	TGCGCCAGCAGCTTCGACAGATTTGAAGCTTTCTTT	CASSFDRFEAFF
TRBJ2-1	TRBD1	NA	TRBV10-3	TGTGCCTTATCTCGGACAGGGCGCAATGAGCAGTTCTTC	CALSRTGRNEQFF
TRBJ1-1	NA	NA	TRBV30	TGTGCCTGGAGTGTATCTGACAGGTTGGGGCTTGAAGCTTTCTTT	CAWSVSDRLGLEAFF
TRBJ2-2	TRBD2	NA	TRBV30	TGTGCCTGGAGTAGCGGGAGGGTTCGGCCCGGGGAGCTGTTTTTT	CAWSSGRVRPGELFF
TRBJ1-5	NA	NA	TRBV28	TGTGCCACCCTGACTGGAGATCAGCCCCAGCATTTT	CATLTGDQPQHF
TRBJ2-7	NA	NA	TRBV9	TGTGCCAGCAGCGCACAGGGTTGGTCCTACGAGCAGTACTTC	CASSAQGWSYEQYF
TRBJ1-1	NA	NA	TRBV7-6	TGTGCCAGCAGGGGCTCGACCACTGAAGCTTTCTTT	CASRGSTTEAFF
TRBJ2-5	NA	NA	TRBV6-1	TGTGCCAGCAGCCCGCCAGTAACCCAAGAGACCCAGTACTTC	CASSPPVTQETQYF
TRBJ1-3	NA	NA	TRBV28	TGTGCCAGCAGCCCCATCGCAGGGGTTGGAAACACCATATATTTT	CASSPIAGVGNTIYF
TRBJ2-1	TRBD2	few	TRBV2	TGTGCCAGCAGTCCCCCCAACGGAGCGGGAGCAATACAGTTCTTC	CASSPPNGAGAIQFF
TRBJ2-5	NA	once	TRBV18	TGTGCCAGCTCCGAAGGACAGAGAGAGACCCAGTACTTC	CASSEGQRETQYF
TRBJ2-3	TRBD2	NA	TRBV30	TGTGCCTGGGCTTTCCCGGGACTAGCGGGGCCAGATACGCAGTATTTT	CAWAFPGLAGPDTQYF
TRBJ2-7	TRBD2	NA	TRBV7-2	TGTGCCAGCAGCCGATCCCCAATAACTAGCGGGAGTTCCTACGAGCAGTACTTC	CASSRSPITSGSSYEQYF
TRBJ2-7	NA	NA	TRBV29-1	TGCAGCGTTGTGGTTAAGAACAGCTACGAGCAGTACTTC	CSVVVKNSYEQYF
TRBJ2-3	NA	NA	TRBV6-5	TGTGCCAGCAGCTCCACGGGGGATACGCAGTATTTT	CASSSTGDTQYF
TRBJ2-7	TRBD2	NA	TRBV4-2	TGTGCCAGCACCACTAGCGGGTCGTACGAGCAGTACTTC	CASTTSGSYEQYF
TRBJ1-1	TRBD1	NA	TRBV6-5	TGTGCCAGCAGATCACAGGGGGCCGGAGCTTTCTTT	CASRSQGAGAFF
TRBJ2-2	NA	NA	TRBV19	TGTGCCAGTAGTATCTCGGGGAACTCCGGGGAGCTGTTTTTT	CASSISGNSGELFF
TRBJ1-1	NA	NA	TRBV28	TGTGCCAGCAGTGTTATGAGGGGGGGTACTGAAGCTTTCTTT	CASSVMRGGTEAFF
TRBJ2-7	NA	NA	TRBV28	TGTGCCAGCAGTTCCCACCCGGCGGGCCCATCCTACGAGCAGTACTTC	CASSSHPAGPSYEQYF
TRBJ2-7	TRBD1	NA	TRBV27	TGTGCCAGCAGTGCTCAGGGGGCGCGACCCTACGAGCAGTACTTC	CASSAQGARPYEQYF
TRBJ2-7	NA	NA	TRBV20-1	TGCTCCATAGGGGGTGTATACGAGCAGTACTTC	CSIGGVYEQYF